This T cell receptor beta chain was documented in a study of T cell responses to AZD1222 COVID-19 vaccine. Sequenced by immunoSEQ multiplex PCR; TCRdb stores in-frame clones only, minus some. This sample has 120,000 or so clones, with less than 95% found just once. Study-level findings and limits: Spike-specific TCR breadth and depth both grew after two AZD1222 doses. It was only a handful of AZD1222 recipients who were seropositive at baseline. Possibly, clonal diversity was underestimated; donors were largely white British and included more females.

This clone occurred a few times. Its target is unknown. The germline V and J ends were trimmed by 0 bases and 4 bases, with 12 bases remaining between them. This CDR3 has 15 residues. CDR1 and CDR2 (germline): LNHDA, SQIVND (reference sequence). The chain is built from TRBV19 and TRBJ1-2; possible D gene TRBD1, 5 bases. Sequences were derived from peripheral blood, sampled on day 0 of MenACWY control vaccination. The clonotype originates from an adult in good health. CDR3 coding DNA: TGTGCCAGTAGTATAGAAGGGCTTGGGGGCTATGGCTACACCTTC. Translating it yields CASSIEGLGGYGYTF.